This T cell receptor (beta chain) was sequenced in a study of blood T cell repertoires in COVID-19. Study overall: Specimens from acute and convalescent COVID-19 originated in the United States, Italy and Spain. In each case, the material was cDNA or gDNA derived from T cells, B-cell-depleted T cells, or PBMCs.

Only a few counts were recorded for this clone. TCRdb's copy holds only in-frame clones and misses some; the assay was immunoSEQ multiplex PCR. This sample yields around 120,000 clones, of which 69% are seen a single time; less than 6.5% belongs to the top ten. This receptor was identified in a man older than 75 with acute or convalescent COVID-19. Sequencing was done on a sample of peripheral blood.

CDR3 protein: CASSINSKNTEAFF. The CDR3 DNA follows: TGTGCCAGTAGTATTAACAGCAAGAACACTGAAGCTTTCTTT. This rearrangement joins TRBV19 to TRBJ1-1; no clear D. Trimming pared 3 bases from V and 1 base from J, leaving 9 bases between. Germline V gives CDR1 LNHDA, CDR2 SQIVND (reference sequence). The length of the CDR3 is 14 residues.